The clone carrying this T cell receptor (beta chain) was observed at least ten times. The CDR3 has 13 residues. With 6 bases removed from V and 10 bases from J, the gap between germline ends came to 18 bases. Germline V gene data show CDR1 as MNHNS and CDR2 as SASEGT. These data belong to a study of regulatory T cells in long-lasting Graves disease. To make TCR beta libraries, researchers used iRepertoire HTBI primers and Arm-PCR of CDR3 regions. Each CDR3 protein gets one entry after TCRdb re-called the multiplex PCR reads with MiXCR. This table holds approximately 400,000 distinct CDR3 sequences, 12% found once. Time point in this sample: newly diagnosed GD, antithyroid drugs for less than 3 months. PBMC RNA served as the TCR library source. The same data also went into a second study, on T cells in Graves' hyperthyroidism and ophthalmopathy.

The chain has TRBV6-1 and TRBJ1-1, with D unclear. The TCR originated in a woman between 18 and 29 years old with Graves disease. The sample was peripheral blood mononuclear cells (PBMCs), taken at new diagnosis, from a patient treated with antithyroid drugs. In DNA, the CDR3 is TGTGCCAGCAGCCCTGGCAGCTCCCTTGGAGCTTTCTTT. This sequence encodes CASSPGSSLGAFF.